This TCR beta chain was recovered during a study of blood T cell repertoires in COVID-19. Trimming pared 1 base from V and 6 bases from J, leaving 13 bases between. CDR3 length: 14 amino acids. Germline V gene sequence: CDR1 GTSNPN, CDR2 SVGIG (reference sequence). The protocol was immunoSEQ multiplex PCR, while the TCRdb copy is restricted to in-frame clones and leaves out a portion. The sample yields 250,000 to 300,000 clones, around 83% seen once. The sequence was obtained from a man aged 35-49 years who had been exposed to COVID-19. The gene calls are TRBV30 and TRBJ2-4, with a weak D call TRBD1 (7 bases). Material: PBMCs or T cells enriched from blood (not recorded which). CDR3 sequence (DNA): TGTGCCTGGAGTGAGTTGCAGGGGGGAAACATTCAGTACTTC. As protein: CAWSELQGGNIQYF.